This record looks at one T cell receptor beta chain sequence and its context. The antigen this receptor binds is unknown. No qualities accompany the bases; no much larger clone lies one base away. TRB sequencing was run on genomic DNA with either the immunoSEQ assay at survey resolution or the hsTCRB kit. Processing in the source paper ran as follows. The immunoSEQ software handled initial read processing, and the LymphoSeq R package was used for repertoire analyses. Clonality was computed as 1 minus normalized Shannon entropy, and a Gini coefficient was also calculated for each TRB dataset. To infer phenotypes in unsorted samples, TRB sequences from sorted subsets of the recipient or donor were mapped onto unsorted samples from the same recipient. TCRdb obtained this table from immuneACCESS and retained in-frame rearrangements with V and J assigned. These tables miss some clones; where compared with another copy, unresolved V genes account for less than half of the shortfall, and the remainder is unexplained. That table is the source of V, J and clone size, and D and trimming were worked out from the DNA. The sample profile shows more than 60,000 clones; roughly 93% of them were found once. The top ten hold roughly 2.9% of the sample.

This record belongs to a study of T cells after posttransplantation cyclophosphamide (dated by TCRdb to the mid-2010s). Background on the whole study: Using TRB sequencing, the study followed how the T cell repertoire reconstituted after myeloablative bone marrow transplantation in which posttransplantation cyclophosphamide served as GVHD prophylaxis. Samples from 35 PTCy-treated patients and approximately 16 related bone marrow donors of those patients were subjected to antigen receptor sequencing. Blood from every one of the roughly 33 PTCy patients who had 1-year posttransplant specimens underwent TRB sequencing. TRB sequencing was also done on up to 3 additional blood samples from 2 to 5.2 years after transplant in 3 patients, and on pretransplant blood from 4 patients. TRA and TRB clonality were tightly correlated in ten or so samples, so subsequent TCR analyses focused on TRB only. Public TRB sequences were queried against a database of over 3,000 sequences associated with responses to pathogens, tumor antigens, self-antigens and alloantigens.

On the day of marrow donation, related bone marrow donors gave peripheral blood samples. Peripheral blood and bone marrow mononuclear cells were isolated by Ficoll-Hypaque density centrifugation and were cryopreserved. Including cysteine and phenylalanine, the CDR3 has 16 amino acids. Only the CDR3 DNA stays, 48 bases, in frame from base 1. V and J are trimmed by 5 bases and 3 bases, and the gene matches miss 10 bases of the junction. The germline V gene (reference sequence) provides CDR1 SEHNR and CDR2 FQNEAQ. On the study overall, not on this receptor specifically: The TRB repertoires of T cells infiltrating skin or GI tract showed only limited overlap with the TRB repertoires of T cells in blood. Across the approximately 45 patients, TRB clonality was highly associated with recipient CMV seropositivity and CMV reactivation, and diversity with PTCy was similar to that in the CNI/methotrexate controls. Donor-recipient similarity was low at 1-2 months but increased during the first year, and donor CD8+ memory clones often dominated later blood repertoires.

This sequence was found in a woman in her 30s in good health and a related stem cell transplant donor. Recombination connected TRBV7-9 to TRBJ1-2; the junction holds 9 bases that match TRBD1. The sequencing sample was made of PBMCs. The CDR3 protein is CASSRTRDRVDYGYTF. The nucleotides read TGTGCCAGCAGCCGAACCCGGGACAGGGTAGACTATGGCTACACCTTC.